Described below is a single T cell receptor beta chain sequence and its context. These data are taken from a study of identical twins. Germline assignment: CDR1 SNHLY and CDR2 FYNNEI. The V segment lost 0 bases and the J segment 2 bases; nucleotides outside the gene matches: 5. This CDR3 has 17 amino acids. TCRdb passed the 5' RACE reads through MiXCR, listing each CDR3 protein once. The repertoire has 550,000 to 700,000 distinct CDR3 sequences, over 20% of them found once; the top ten carry around 4.5%. This same sample was also taken into another study, of T cells expressing NK-cell markers.

V usage is TRBV2 and J usage is TRBJ2-3, with 10 bases that match TRBD2. The receptor was isolated from a woman aged 18-29 years in good health. The sequencing sample was made of PBMCs. CDR3 nucleotide sequence: TGTGCCAGCAGTGAAGCGCTACTAGCGGGGACCACAGATACGCAGTATTTT. Translation: CASSEALLAGTTDTQYF.